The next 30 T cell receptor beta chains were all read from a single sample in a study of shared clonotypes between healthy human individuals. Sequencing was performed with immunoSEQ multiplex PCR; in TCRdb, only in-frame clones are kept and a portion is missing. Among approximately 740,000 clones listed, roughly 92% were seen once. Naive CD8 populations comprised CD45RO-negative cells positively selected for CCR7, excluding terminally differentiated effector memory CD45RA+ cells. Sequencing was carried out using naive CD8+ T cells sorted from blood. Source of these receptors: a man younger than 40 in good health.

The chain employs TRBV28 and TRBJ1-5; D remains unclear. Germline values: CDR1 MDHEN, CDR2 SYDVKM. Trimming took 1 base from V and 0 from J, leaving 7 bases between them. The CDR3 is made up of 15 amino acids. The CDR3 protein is CASSLSEYSNQPQHF. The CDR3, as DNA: TGTGCCAGCAGTTTATCAGAGTATAGCAATCAGCCCCAGCATTTT. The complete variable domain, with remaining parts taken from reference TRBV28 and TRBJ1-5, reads DVKVTQSSRYLVKRTGEKVFLECVQDMDHENMFWYRQDPGLGLRLIYFSYDVKMKEKGDIPEGYSVSREKKERFSLILESASTNQTSMYLCASSLSEYSNQPQHFGDGTRLSIL.

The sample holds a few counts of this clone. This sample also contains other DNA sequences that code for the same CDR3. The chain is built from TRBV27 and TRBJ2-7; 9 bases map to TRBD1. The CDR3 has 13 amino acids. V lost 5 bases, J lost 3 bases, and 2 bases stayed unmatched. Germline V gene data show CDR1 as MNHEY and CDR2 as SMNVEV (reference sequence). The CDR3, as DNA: TGTGCCAGCAGTCCGGGACAGGGCTACGAGCAGTACTTC. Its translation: CASSPGQGYEQYF.

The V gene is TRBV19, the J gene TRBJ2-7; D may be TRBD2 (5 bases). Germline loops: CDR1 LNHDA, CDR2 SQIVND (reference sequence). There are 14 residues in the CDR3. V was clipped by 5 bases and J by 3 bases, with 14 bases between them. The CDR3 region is CASSLRAEFYEQYF. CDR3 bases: TGTGCCAGTAGTCTGAGGGCGGAATTCTACGAGCAGTACTTC.

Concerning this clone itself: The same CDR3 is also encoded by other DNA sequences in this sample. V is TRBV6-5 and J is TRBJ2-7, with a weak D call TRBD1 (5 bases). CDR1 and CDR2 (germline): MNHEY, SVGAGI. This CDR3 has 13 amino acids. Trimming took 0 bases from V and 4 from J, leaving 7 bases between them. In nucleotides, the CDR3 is TGTGCCAGCAGTTACTCGGGGCCATACGAGCAGTACTTC. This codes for CASSYSGPYEQYF.

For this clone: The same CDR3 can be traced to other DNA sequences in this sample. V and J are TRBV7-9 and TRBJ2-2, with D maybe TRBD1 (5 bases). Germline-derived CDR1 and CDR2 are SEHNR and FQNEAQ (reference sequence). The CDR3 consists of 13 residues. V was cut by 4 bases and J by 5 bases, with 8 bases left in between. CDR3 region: CASSSTETGELFF. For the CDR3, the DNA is TGTGCCAGCAGCTCGACAGAAACCGGGGAGCTGTTTTTT.

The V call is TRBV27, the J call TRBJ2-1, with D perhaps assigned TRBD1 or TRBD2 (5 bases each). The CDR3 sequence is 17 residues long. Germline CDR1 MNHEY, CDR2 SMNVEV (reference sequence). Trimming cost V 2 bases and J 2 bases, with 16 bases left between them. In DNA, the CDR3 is TGTGCCAGCAGTTTAGGGGGAAACGTAGGCCCCTACAATGAGCAGTTCTTC. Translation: CASSLGGNVGPYNEQFF.

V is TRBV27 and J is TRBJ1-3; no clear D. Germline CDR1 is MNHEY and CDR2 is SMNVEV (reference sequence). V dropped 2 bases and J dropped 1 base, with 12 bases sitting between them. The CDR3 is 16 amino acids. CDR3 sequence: CASSLNQISSGNTIYF. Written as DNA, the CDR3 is TGTGCCAGCAGTTTAAACCAGATTTCTTCTGGAAACACCATATATTTT.

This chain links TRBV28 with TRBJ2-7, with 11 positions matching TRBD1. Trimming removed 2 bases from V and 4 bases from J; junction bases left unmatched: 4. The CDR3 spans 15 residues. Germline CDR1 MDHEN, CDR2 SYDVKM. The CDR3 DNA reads TGTGCCAGCAGTTTAAGTGGACAGGGGGCTTACGAGCAGTACTTC. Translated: CASSLSGQGAYEQYF.

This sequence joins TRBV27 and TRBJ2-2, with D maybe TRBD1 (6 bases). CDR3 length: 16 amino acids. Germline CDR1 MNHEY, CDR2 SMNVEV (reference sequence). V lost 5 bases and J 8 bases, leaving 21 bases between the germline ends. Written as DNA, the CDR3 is TGTGCCAGCAGTCCTACTCGTGACAGGTTCCTTGGGGAGCTGTTTTTT. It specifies CASSPTRDRFLGELFF.

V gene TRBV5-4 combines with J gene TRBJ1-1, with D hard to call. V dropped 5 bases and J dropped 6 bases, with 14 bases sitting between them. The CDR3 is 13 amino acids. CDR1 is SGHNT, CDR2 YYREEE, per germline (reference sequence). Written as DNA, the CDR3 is TGTGCCAGCAGGTGGGAAGGGCGGGCTGAAGCTTTCTTT. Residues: CASRWEGRAEAFF.

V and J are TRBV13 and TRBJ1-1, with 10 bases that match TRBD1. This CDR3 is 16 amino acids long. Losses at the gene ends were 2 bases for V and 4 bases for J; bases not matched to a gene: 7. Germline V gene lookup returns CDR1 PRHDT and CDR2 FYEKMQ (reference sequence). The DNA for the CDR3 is TGTGCCAGCAGCTTAACGGGGACAGGGGAGATCACTGAAGCTTTCTTT. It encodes CASSLTGTGEITEAFF.

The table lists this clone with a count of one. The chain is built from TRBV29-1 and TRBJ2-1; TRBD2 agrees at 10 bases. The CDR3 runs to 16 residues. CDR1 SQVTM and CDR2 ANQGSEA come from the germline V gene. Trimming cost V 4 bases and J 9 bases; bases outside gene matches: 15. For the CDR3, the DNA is TGCAGCGTTGGAGCGGGGATGGGGCTAGCGGGAGTTGAGCAGTTCTTC. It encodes CSVGAGMGLAGVEQFF.

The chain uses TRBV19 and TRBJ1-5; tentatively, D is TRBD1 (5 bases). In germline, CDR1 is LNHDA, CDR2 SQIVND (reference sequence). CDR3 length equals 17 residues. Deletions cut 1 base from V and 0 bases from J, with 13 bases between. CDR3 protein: CASSIVSGTDSNQPQHF. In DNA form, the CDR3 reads TGTGCCAGTAGTATAGTATCCGGGACCGATAGCAATCAGCCCCAGCATTTT. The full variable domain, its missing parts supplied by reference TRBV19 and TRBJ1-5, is DGGITQSPKYLFRKEGQNVTLSCEQNLNHDAMYWYRQDPGQGLRLIYYSQIVNDFQKGDIAEGYSVSREKKESFPLTVTSAQKNPTAFYLCASSIVSGTDSNQPQHFGDGTRLSIL.

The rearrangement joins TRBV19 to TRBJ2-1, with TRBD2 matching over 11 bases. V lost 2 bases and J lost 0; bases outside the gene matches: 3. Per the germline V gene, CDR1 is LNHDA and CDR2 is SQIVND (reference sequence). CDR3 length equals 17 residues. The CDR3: CASSITSGSSSYNEQFF. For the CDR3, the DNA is TGTGCCAGTAGTATAACTAGCGGGAGCAGCTCCTACAATGAGCAGTTCTTC.

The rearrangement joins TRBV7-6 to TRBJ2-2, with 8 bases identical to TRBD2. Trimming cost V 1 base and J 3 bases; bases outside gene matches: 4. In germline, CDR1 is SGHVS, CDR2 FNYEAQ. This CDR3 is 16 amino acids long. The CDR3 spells CASSLERERYTGELFF. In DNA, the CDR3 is TGTGCCAGCAGCTTAGAGCGGGAGAGGTACACCGGGGAGCTGTTTTTT.

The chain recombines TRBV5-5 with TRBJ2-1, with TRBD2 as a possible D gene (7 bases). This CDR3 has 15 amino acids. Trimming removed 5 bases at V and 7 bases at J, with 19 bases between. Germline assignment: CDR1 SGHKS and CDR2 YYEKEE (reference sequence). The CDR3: CASRDRGGLPNEQFF. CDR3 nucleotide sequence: TGTGCCAGCAGAGATAGGGGGGGATTACCGAATGAGCAGTTCTTC.

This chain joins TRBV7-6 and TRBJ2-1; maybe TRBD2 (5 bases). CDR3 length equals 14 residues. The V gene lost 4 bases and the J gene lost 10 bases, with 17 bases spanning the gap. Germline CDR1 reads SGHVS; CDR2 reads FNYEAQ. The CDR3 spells CASSSRRITGEQFF. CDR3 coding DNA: TGTGCCAGCAGCTCCCGTCGGATAACGGGGGAGCAGTTCTTC.

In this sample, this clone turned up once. The DNA for the CDR3 is TGTGCCAGCAGTACTAAGGTTGCTAGAGTGGTTGACAATGAGCAGTTCTTC. Its protein is CASSTKVARVVDNEQFF. The chain combines TRBV7-4 with TRBJ2-1; no reliable D call. V shed 6 bases and J shed 5 bases, with 23 bases lying between them. This CDR3 is 17 amino acids long. CDR1 is SGHVT, CDR2 SQSDAQ, per germline. The variable domain in full, with the rest retrieved from reference TRBV7-4 and TRBJ2-1, is GAGVSQSPRYKVAKRGRDVALRCDSISGHVTLYWYRQTLGQGSEVLTYSQSDAQRDKSGRPSGRFSAERPERSVSTLKIQRTEQGDSAVYLCASSTKVARVVDNEQFFGPGTRLTVL.

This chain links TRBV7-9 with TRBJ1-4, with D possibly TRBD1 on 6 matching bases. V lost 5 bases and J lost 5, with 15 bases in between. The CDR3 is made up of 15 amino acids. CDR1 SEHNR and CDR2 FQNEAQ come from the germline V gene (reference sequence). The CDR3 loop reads CASSRPRGGNEKLFF. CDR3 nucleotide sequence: TGTGCCAGCAGCCGCCCAAGGGGGGGGAATGAAAAACTGTTTTTT. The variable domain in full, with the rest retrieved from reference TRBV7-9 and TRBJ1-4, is DTGVSQNPRHKITKRGQNVTFRCDPISEHNRLYWYRQTLGQGPEFLTYFQNEAQLEKSRLLSDRFSAERPKGSFSTLEIQRTEQGDSAMYLCASSRPRGGNEKLFFGSGTQLSVL.

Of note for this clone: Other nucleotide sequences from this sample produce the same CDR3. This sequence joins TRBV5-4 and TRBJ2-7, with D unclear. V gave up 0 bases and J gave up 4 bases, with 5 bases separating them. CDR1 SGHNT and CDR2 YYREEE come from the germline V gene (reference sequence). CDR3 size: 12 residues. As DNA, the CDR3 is TGTGCCAGCAGCTTGGGGGGATACGAGCAGTACTTC. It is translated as CASSLGGYEQYF.

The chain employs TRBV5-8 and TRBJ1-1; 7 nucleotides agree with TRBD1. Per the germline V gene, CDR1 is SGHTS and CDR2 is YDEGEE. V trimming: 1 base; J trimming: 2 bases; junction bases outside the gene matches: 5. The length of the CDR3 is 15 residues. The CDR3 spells CASSLRGQSNTEAFF. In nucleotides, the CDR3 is TGTGCCAGCAGCTTGAGGGGGCAAAGTAACACTGAAGCTTTCTTT.

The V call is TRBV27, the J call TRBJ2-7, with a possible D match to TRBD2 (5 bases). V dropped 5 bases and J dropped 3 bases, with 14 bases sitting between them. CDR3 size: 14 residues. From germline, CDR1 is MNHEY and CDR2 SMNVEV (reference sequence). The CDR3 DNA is TGTGCCAGCAGTCCGGGATTCGTGTTCTACGAGCAGTACTTC. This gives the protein CASSPGFVFYEQYF.

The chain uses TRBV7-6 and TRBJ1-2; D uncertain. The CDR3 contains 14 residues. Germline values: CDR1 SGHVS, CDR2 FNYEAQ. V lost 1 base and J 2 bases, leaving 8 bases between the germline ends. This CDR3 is CASSLGDLNYGYTF. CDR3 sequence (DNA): TGTGCCAGCAGCTTAGGGGATCTGAACTATGGCTACACCTTC.

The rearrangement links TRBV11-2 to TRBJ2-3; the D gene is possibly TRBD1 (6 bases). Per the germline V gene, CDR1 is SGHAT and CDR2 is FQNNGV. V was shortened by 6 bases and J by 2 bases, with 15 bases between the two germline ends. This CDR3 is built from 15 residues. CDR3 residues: CASSSGAVLTDTQYF. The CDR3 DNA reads TGTGCCAGCAGTTCAGGGGCAGTTCTCACAGATACGCAGTATTTT. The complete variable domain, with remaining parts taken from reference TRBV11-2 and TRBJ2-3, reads EAGVAQSPRYKIIEKRQSVAFWCNPISGHATLYWYQQILGQGPKLLIQFQNNGVVDDSQLPKDRFSAERLKGVDSTLKIQPAKLEDSAVYLCASSSGAVLTDTQYFGPGTRLTVL.

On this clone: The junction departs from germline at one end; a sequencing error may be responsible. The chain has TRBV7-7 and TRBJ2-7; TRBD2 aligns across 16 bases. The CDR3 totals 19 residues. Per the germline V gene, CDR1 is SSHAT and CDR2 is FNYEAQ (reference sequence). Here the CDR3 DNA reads TGTGCTAGCAGCCCCCGACTGGGGACTAGCGGGAGGGCCCAGTACGAGCAGTACTTC. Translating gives CASSPRLGTSGRAQYEQYF.

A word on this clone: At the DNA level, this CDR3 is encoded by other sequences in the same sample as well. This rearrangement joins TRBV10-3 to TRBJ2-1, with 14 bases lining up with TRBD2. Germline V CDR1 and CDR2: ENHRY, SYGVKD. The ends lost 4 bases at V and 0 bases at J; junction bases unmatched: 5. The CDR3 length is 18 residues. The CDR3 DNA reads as TGTGCCATCAGTGCGGGACTAGCGGGAGAGAGCTCCTACAATGAGCAGTTCTTC. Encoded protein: CAISAGLAGESSYNEQFF.

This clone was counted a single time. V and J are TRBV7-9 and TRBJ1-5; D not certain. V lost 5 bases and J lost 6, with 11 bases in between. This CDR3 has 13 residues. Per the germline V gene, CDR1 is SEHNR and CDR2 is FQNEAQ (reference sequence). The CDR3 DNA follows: TGTGCCAGCAGCCCTGGGAGGGTTCAGCCCCAGCATTTT. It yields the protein CASSPGRVQPQHF.

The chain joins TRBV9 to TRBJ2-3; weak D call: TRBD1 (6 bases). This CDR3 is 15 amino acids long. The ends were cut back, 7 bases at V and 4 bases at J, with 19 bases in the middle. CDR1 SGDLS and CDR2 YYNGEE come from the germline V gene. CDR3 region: CASSGAGESPDTQYF. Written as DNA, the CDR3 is TGTGCCAGCTCTGGGGCAGGGGAATCGCCAGATACGCAGTATTTT.

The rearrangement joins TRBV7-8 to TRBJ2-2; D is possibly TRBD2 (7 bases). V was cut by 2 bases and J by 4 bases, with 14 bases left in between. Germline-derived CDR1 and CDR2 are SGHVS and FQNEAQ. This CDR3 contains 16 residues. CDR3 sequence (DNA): TGTGCCAGCAGCTTAAGGGGGAGGGCCCCCACCGGGGAGCTGTTTTTT. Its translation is CASSLRGRAPTGELFF.

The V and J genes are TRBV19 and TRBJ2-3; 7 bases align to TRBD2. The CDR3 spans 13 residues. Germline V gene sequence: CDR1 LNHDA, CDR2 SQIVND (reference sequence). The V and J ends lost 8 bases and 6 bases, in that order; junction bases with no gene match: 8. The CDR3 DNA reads TGTGCCAGTGAGGCGGGAGTGACTGATACGCAGTATTTT. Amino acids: CASEAGVTDTQYF.